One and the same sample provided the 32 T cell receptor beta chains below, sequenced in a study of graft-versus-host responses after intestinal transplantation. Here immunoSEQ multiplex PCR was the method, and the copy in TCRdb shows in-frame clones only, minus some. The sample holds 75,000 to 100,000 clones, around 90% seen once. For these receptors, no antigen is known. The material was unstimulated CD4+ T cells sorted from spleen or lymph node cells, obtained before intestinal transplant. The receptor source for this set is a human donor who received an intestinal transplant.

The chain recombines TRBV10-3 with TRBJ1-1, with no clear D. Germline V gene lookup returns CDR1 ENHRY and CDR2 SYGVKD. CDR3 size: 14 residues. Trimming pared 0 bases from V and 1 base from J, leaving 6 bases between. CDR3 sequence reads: CAISESRANTEAFF. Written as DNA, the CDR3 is TGTGCCATCAGTGAGTCGAGGGCGAACACTGAAGCTTTCTTT.

CDR3: CASSVRGLGTDTQYF. The CDR3, as DNA: TGTGCCAGCAGTGTTAGGGGGTTAGGTACAGATACGCAGTATTTT. V and J are TRBV6-1 and TRBJ2-3, with a tentative D call TRBD1 (6 bases). Trimming removed 4 bases from V and 3 bases from J, with 14 bases in between. Germline-derived CDR1 and CDR2 are MNHNS and SASEGT. The CDR3 runs 15 residues.

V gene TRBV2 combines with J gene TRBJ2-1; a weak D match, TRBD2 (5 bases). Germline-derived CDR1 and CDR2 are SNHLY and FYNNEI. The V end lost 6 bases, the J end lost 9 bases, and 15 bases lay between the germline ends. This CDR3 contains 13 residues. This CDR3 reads CASSDQLGVEQFF. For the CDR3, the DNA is TGTGCCAGCAGCGACCAGCTGGGAGTTGAGCAGTTCTTC.

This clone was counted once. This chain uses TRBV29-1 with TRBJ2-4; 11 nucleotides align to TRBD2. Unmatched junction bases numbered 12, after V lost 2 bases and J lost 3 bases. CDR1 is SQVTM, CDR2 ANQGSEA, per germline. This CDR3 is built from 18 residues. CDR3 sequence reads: CSVELIAGGHGDKNIQYF. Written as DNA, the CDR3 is TGCAGCGTTGAATTAATAGCGGGGGGGCACGGGGACAAAAACATTCAGTACTTC. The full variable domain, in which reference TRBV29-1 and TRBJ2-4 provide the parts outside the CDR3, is SAVISQKPSRDICQRGTSLTIQCQVDSQVTMMFWYRQQPGQSLTLIATANQGSEATYESGFVIDKFPISRPNLTFSTLTVSNMSPEDSSIYLCSVELIAGGHGDKNIQYFGAGTRLSVL.

CDR3 protein: CASSLGAVAGGDEQYF. CDR3 nucleotide sequence: TGCGCCAGCAGCTTGGGGGCTGTAGCGGGAGGTGATGAGCAGTACTTC. The chain joins TRBV5-1 to TRBJ2-7, with 10 bases lining up with TRBD2. CDR1 is SGHRS, CDR2 YFSETQ, per germline. CDR3 size: 16 residues. Trimming took 0 bases from V and 7 from J; bases not matched to a gene: 10. Supplemented by reference TRBV5-1 and TRBJ2-7, the full variable domain reads KAGVTQTPRYLIKTRGQQVTLSCSPISGHRSVSWYQQTPGQGLQFLFEYFSETQRNKGNFPGRFSGRQFSNSRSEMNVSTLELGDSALYLCASSLGAVAGGDEQYFGPGTRLTVT.

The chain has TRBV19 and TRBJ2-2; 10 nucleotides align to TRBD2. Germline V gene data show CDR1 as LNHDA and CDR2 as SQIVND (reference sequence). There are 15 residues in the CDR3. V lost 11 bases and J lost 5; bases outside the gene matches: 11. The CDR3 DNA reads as TGTGCCTCGAGCGGGAGGGCCGCGGGGACCGGGGAGCTGTTTTTT. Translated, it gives CASSGRAAGTGELFF.

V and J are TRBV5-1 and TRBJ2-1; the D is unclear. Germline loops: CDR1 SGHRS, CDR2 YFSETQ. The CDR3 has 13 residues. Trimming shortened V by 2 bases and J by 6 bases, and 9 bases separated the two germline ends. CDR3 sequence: CASSFSRTNEQFF. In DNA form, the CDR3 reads TGCGCCAGCAGCTTTTCTAGAACCAATGAGCAGTTCTTC. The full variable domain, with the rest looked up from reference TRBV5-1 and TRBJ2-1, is KAGVTQTPRYLIKTRGQQVTLSCSPISGHRSVSWYQQTPGQGLQFLFEYFSETQRNKGNFPGRFSGRQFSNSRSEMNVSTLELGDSALYLCASSFSRTNEQFFGPGTRLTVL.

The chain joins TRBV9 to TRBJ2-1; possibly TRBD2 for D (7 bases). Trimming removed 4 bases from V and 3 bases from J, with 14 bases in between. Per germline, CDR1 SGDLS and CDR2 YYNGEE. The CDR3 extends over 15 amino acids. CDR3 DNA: TGTGCCAGCAGCTGGGCGGGGGCCATCTACAATGAGCAGTTCTTC. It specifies CASSWAGAIYNEQFF.

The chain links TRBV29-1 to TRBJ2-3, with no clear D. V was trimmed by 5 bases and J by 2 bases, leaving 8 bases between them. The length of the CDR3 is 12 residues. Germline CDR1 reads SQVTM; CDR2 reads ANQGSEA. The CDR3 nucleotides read TGCAGCGTTTGGCGGAACACAGATACGCAGTATTTT. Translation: CSVWRNTDTQYF.

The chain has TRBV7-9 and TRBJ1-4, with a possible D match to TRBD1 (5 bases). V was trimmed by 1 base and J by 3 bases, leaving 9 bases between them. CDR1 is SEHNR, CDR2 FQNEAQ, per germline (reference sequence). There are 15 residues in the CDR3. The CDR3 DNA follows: TGTGCCAGCAGCTTAGGGGGGGGATCTAATGAAAAACTGTTTTTT. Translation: CASSLGGGSNEKLFF. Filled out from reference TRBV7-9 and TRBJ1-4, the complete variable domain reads DTGVSQNPRHKITKRGQNVTFRCDPISEHNRLYWYRQTLGQGPEFLTYFQNEAQLEKSRLLSDRFSAERPKGSFSTLEIQRTEQGDSAMYLCASSLGGGSNEKLFFGSGTQLSVL.

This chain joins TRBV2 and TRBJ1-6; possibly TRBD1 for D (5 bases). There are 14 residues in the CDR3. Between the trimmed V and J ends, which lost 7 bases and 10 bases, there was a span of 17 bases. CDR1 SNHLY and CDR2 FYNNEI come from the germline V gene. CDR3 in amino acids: CASIRAPGRSPLHF. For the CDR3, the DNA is TGTGCCAGCATCAGGGCTCCCGGGAGGTCACCCCTCCACTTT. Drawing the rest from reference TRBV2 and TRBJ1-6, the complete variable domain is EPEVTQTPSHQVTQMGQEVILRCVPISNHLYFYWYRQILGQKVEFLVSFYNNEISEKSEIFDDQFSVERPDGSNFTLKIRSTKLEDSAMYFCASIRAPGRSPLHFGNGTRLTVT.

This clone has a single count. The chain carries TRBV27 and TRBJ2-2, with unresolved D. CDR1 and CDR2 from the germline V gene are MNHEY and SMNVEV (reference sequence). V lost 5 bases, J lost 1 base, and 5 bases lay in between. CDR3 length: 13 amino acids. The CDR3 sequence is CASSPGNTGELFF. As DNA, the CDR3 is TGTGCCAGCAGTCCCGGGAACACCGGGGAGCTGTTTTTT.

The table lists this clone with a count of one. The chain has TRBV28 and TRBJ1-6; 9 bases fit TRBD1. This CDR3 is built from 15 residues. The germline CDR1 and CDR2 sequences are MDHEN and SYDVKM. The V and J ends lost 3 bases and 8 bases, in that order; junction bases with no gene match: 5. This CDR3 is CASSFPGTGYSPLHF. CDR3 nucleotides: TGTGCCAGCAGTTTTCCCGGGACAGGGTATTCACCCCTCCACTTT.

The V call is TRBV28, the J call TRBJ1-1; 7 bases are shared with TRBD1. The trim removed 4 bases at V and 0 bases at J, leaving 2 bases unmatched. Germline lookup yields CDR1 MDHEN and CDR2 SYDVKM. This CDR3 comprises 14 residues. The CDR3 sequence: CASSSDRVNTEAFF. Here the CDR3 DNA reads TGTGCCAGCAGTTCAGACAGGGTGAACACTGAAGCTTTCTTT. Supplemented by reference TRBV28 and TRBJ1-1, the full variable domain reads DVKVTQSSRYLVKRTGEKVFLECVQDMDHENMFWYRQDPGLGLRLIYFSYDVKMKEKGDIPEGYSVSREKKERFSLILESASTNQTSMYLCASSSDRVNTEAFFGQGTRLTVV.

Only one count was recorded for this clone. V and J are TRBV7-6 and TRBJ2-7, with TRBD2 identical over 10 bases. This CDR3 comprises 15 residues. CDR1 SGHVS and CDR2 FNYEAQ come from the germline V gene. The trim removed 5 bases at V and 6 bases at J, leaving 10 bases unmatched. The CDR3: CASSTKPSGGVEQYF. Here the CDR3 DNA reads TGTGCCAGCAGCACAAAGCCCAGCGGGGGGGTCGAGCAGTACTTC.

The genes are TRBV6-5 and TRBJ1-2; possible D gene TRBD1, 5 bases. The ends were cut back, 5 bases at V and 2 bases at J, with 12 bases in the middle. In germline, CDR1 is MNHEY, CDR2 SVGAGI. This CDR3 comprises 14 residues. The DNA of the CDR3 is TGTGCCAGCAGTAAAACGGACACCAACTATGGCTACACCTTC. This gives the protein CASSKTDTNYGYTF.

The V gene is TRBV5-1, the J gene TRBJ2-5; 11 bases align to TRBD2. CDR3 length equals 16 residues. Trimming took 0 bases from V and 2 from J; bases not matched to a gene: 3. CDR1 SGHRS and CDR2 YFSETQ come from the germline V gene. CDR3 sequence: CASSLGRLAGQETQYF. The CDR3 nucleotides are TGCGCCAGCAGCTTGGGACGACTAGCGGGGCAAGAGACCCAGTACTTC.

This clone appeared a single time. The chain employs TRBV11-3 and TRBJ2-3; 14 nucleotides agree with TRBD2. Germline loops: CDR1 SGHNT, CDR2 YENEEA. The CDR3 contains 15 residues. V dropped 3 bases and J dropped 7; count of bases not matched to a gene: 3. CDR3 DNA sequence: TGTGCCAGCAGCTTTGGGACTAGCGGGGGTAATACGCAGTATTTT. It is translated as CASSFGTSGGNTQYF.

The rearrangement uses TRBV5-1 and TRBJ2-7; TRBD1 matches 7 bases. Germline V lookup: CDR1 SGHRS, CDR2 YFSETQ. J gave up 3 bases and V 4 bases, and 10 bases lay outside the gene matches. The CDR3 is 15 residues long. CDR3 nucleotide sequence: TGCGCCAGCAGCCCACCCAGACAGGGAGACTACGAGCAGTACTTC. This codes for CASSPPRQGDYEQYF. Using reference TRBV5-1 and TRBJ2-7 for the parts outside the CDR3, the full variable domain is KAGVTQTPRYLIKTRGQQVTLSCSPISGHRSVSWYQQTPGQGLQFLFEYFSETQRNKGNFPGRFSGRQFSNSRSEMNVSTLELGDSALYLCASSPPRQGDYEQYFGPGTRLTVT.

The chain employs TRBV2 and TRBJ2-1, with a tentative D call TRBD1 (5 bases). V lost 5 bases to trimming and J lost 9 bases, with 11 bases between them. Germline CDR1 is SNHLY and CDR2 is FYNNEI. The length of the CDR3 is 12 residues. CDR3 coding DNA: TGTGCCAGCAGTTACCAGGGTACTGAGCAGTTCTTC. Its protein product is CASSYQGTEQFF.

The CDR3 region has the DNA TGTGCCAGCAGCTTTACAGGGGGAGATGAAAAACTGTTTTTT. Residues: CASSFTGGDEKLFF. The chain uses TRBV11-3 and TRBJ1-4; 8 bases agree with TRBD1. Germline CDR1 reads SGHNT; CDR2 reads YENEEA. The V and J ends lost 3 bases and 6 bases, in that order; junction bases with no gene match: 3. The CDR3 runs 14 residues.

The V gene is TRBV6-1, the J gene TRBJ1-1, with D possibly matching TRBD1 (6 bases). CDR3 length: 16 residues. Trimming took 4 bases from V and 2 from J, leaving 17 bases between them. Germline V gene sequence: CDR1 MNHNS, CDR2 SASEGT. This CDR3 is CASSASFGQNNTEAFF. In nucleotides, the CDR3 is TGTGCCAGCAGTGCCTCTTTCGGACAGAACAACACTGAAGCTTTCTTT.

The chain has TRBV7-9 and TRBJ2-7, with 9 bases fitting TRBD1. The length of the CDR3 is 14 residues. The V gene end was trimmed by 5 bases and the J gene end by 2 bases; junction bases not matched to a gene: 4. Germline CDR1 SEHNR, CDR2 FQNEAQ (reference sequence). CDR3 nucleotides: TGTGCCAGCAGCACCAGGGACAGGGCCTACGAGCAGTACTTC. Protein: CASSTRDRAYEQYF.

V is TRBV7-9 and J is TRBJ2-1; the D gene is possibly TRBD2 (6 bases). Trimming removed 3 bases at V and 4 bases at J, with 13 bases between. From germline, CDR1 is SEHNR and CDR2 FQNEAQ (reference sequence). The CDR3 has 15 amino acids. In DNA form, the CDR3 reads TGTGCCAGCAGCTTCAGGCGGGGAGAATACAATGAGCAGTTCTTC. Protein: CASSFRRGEYNEQFF.

CDR3 in amino acids: CASSYAVRGRVAFF. CDR3 DNA: TGTGCCAGCAGTTATGCGGTCAGGGGGCGAGTAGCTTTCTTT. This rearrangement joins TRBV6-5 to TRBJ1-1, with 8 bases identical to TRBD1. The CDR3 contains 14 residues. Germline-derived CDR1 and CDR2 are MNHEY and SVGAGI. The ends lost 3 bases at V and 10 bases at J; junction bases unmatched: 10.

CDR3 loop: CASSLAENNEQFF. The DNA for the CDR3 is TGCGCCAGCAGCTTGGCCGAGAACAATGAGCAGTTCTTC. This chain links TRBV5-1 with TRBJ2-1, with no clear D. The length of the CDR3 is 13 residues. Germline CDR1 reads SGHRS; CDR2 reads YFSETQ. Deletions cut 0 bases from V and 5 bases from J, with 6 bases between.

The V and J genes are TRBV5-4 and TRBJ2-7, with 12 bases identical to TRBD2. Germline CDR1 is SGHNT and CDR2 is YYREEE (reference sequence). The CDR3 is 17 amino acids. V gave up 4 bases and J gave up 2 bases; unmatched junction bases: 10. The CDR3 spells CASSGGTSGPLAYEQYF. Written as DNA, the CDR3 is TGTGCCAGCAGCGGGGGGACTAGCGGGCCCCTCGCCTACGAGCAGTACTTC.

The CDR3 DNA reads as TGCGCCAGCAGCATAGCGTCTAGCACAGATACGCAGTATTTT. It translates to CASSIASSTDTQYF. The chain has TRBV5-1 and TRBJ2-3, with D tentatively TRBD2 (5 bases). V gave up 4 bases and J gave up 0 bases, with 9 bases separating them. The CDR3 length is 14 residues. Per germline, CDR1 SGHRS and CDR2 YFSETQ.

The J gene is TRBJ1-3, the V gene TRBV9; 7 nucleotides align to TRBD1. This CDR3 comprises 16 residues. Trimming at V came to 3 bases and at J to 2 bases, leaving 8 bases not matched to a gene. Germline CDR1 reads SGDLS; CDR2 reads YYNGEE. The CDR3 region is CASSERTGGTGNTIYF. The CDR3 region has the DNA TGTGCCAGCAGCGAACGGACAGGTGGGACTGGAAACACCATATATTTT.

This CDR3 reads CASSGAPSDTQYF. DNA of the CDR3: TGCGCCAGCAGCGGGGCCCCCTCAGATACGCAGTATTTT. This chain uses TRBV5-1 with TRBJ2-3; perhaps TRBD1 as D (5 bases). The length of the CDR3 is 13 residues. The germline V gene encodes CDR1 SGHRS and CDR2 YFSETQ. V gave up 4 bases and J gave up 4 bases, with 10 bases separating them.

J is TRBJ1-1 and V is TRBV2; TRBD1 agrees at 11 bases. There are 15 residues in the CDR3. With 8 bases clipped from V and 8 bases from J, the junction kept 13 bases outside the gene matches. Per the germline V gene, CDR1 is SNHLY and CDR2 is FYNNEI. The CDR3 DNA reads TGTGCCAGCGGGACAGGGGGTCCCCTAGTGTCCGAAGCTTTCTTT. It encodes CASGTGGPLVSEAFF.

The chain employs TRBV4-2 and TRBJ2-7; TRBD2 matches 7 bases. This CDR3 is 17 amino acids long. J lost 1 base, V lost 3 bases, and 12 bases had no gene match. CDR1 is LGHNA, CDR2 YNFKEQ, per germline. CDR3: CASSQSEGLETSYEQYF. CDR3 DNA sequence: TGTGCCAGCAGCCAGTCGGAAGGACTAGAGACTTCCTACGAGCAGTACTTC.